These 27 T cell receptor beta chains were sequenced from one sample in a study of CD8 T cells in Susac syndrome. RNA, at about 0.5 to 1 ug, was reverse transcribed with random hexamers. MiXCR, applied by TCRdb to the immunoSEQ multiplex PCR reads, yields one record per CDR3 protein. The sample carries some 130,000 distinct CDR3 sequences, around 95% recorded once. Sequencing was carried out using CD8+ T cells from PBMCs. Receptors were obtained from a human donor with Susac syndrome.

The chain employs TRBV27 and TRBJ1-5, with 8 bases aligning to TRBD1. J gave up 6 bases and V 1 base, and 2 bases lay outside the gene matches. The CDR3 is 14 residues long. CDR1 MNHEY and CDR2 SMNVEV come from the germline V gene (reference sequence). The CDR3 DNA sequence: TGTGCCAGCAGTTTATTCACAGGGGGTCAGCCCCAGCATTTT. Translation: CASSLFTGGQPQHF.

The chain joins TRBV27 to TRBJ2-7; the D is unclear. V was cut by 7 bases and J by 1 base, with 8 bases left in between. The CDR3 has 12 residues. Germline V lookup: CDR1 MNHEY, CDR2 SMNVEV (reference sequence). The CDR3 reads CASKGFSYEQYF. The CDR3 bases are TGTGCCAGCAAGGGATTTTCCTACGAGCAGTACTTC.

This chain connects TRBV9 to TRBJ2-1, with D perhaps matching TRBD1 (5 bases). With 1 base removed from V and 1 base from J, the gap between germline ends came to 15 bases. CDR3 length: 17 residues. Germline V gene lookup returns CDR1 SGDLS and CDR2 YYNGEE. CDR3 residues: CASSVKPTAESYNEQFF. The CDR3 DNA follows: TGTGCCAGCAGCGTAAAGCCGACAGCCGAATCCTACAATGAGCAGTTCTTC.

In the case of this clonotype: One end of the junction is discordant with germline, which a read error may explain. V gene TRBV7-9 combines with J gene TRBJ2-7; D is tentatively TRBD1 or TRBD2 (5 bases each). The CDR3 has 11 residues. Looked up from germline, CDR1 is SEHNR and CDR2 is FQNEAQ (reference sequence). The CDR3 region has the DNA TGTGCCAGCAGCTTTGGGGCCACGAGGGTCTTC. It yields the protein CASSFGATRVF. Combining the CDR3 with reference TRBV7-9 and TRBJ2-7 gives the whole variable domain DTGVSQNPRHKITKRGQNVTFRCDPISEHNRLYWYRQTLGQGPEFLTYFQNEAQLEKSRLLSDRFSAERPKGSFSTLEIQRTEQGDSAMYLCASSFGATRVFGPGTRLTVT.

The genes are TRBV11-3 and TRBJ2-7; 7 bases match TRBD1. The CDR3 has 16 amino acids. Germline trimming cut 5 bases from V and 2 bases from J; bases unmatched to any gene: 12. The V gene's germline CDR1 is SGHNT and CDR2 YENEEA. The CDR3 loop reads CASSARQGLTPYEQYF. For the CDR3, the DNA is TGTGCCAGCAGCGCCCGACAGGGCCTCACCCCCTACGAGCAGTACTTC.

This clonotype was seen just once. This sequence joins TRBV20-1 and TRBJ2-7, with 11 bases that match TRBD2. The CDR3 covers 17 residues. Germline V gene sequence: CDR1 DFQATT, CDR2 SNEGSKA (reference sequence). V shed 1 base and J 3 bases; nucleotides not matched to a gene: 11. CDR3 sequence (DNA): TGCAGTGCTAGAGCCACCGGGACTAGCGGTAGTCGCTACGAGCAGTACTTC. Translation gives CSARATGTSGSRYEQYF.

The chain carries TRBV9 and TRBJ2-3, with D hard to call. The CDR3 covers 11 residues. Germline CDR1 and CDR2: SGDLS and YYNGEE. V lost 3 bases and J 4 bases, leaving 3 bases between the germline ends. The CDR3 loop reads CASSAADTQYF. The CDR3 nucleotides are TGTGCCAGCAGCGCCGCAGATACGCAGTATTTT.

This clonotype was seen only once. The chain employs TRBV7-9 and TRBJ1-1; D ambiguous. V lost 11 bases to trimming and J lost 4 bases, with 11 bases between them. Germline V gives CDR1 SEHNR, CDR2 FQNEAQ (reference sequence). The CDR3 sequence is 11 residues long. The CDR3 region has the DNA TGTGCCTCAATCCGGGGCACTGAAGCTTTCTTT. This translates into CASIRGTEAFF.

The chain combines TRBV7-2 with TRBJ1-1; TRBD1 might be the D (5 bases). CDR1 is SGHTA, CDR2 FQGNSA, per germline. The CDR3 loop spans 15 amino acids. V lost 0 bases to trimming and J lost 0 bases, with 8 bases between them. The CDR3 nucleotides are TGTGCCAGCAGCTTAGCGGGACGGATGAACACTGAAGCTTTCTTT. It is translated as CASSLAGRMNTEAFF.

The V gene is TRBV4-1, the J gene TRBJ2-7; the match to TRBD2 covers 9 bases. With V trimmed by 4 bases and J by 7 bases, 11 bases remained unmatched. CDR3 length equals 15 residues. Germline CDR1 and CDR2: MGHRA and YSYEKL. The CDR3 loop is CASSLSGSPYGEQYF. CDR3 DNA: TGCGCCAGCAGCCTTAGCGGGAGCCCCTATGGAGAGCAGTACTTC.

The J gene is TRBJ1-1, the V gene TRBV12-3 or TRBV12-4; D gene ambiguous. Trimming pared 3 bases from V and 6 bases from J, leaving 20 bases between. The CDR3 is 16 residues long. CDR3 sequence: CASSFLPGKVAAEAFF. In nucleotides, the CDR3 is TGTGCCAGCAGTTTTCTGCCCGGTAAGGTAGCGGCTGAAGCTTTCTTT.

V usage is TRBV7-9 and J usage is TRBJ2-1; the match to TRBD2 covers 12 bases. The ends lost 5 bases at V and 4 bases at J; junction bases unmatched: 6. Germline values: CDR1 SEHNR, CDR2 FQNEAQ (reference sequence). This CDR3 has 16 residues. The DNA of the CDR3 is TGTGCCAGCAGCGCCCGACTAGCGGGAGTTTACAATGAGCAGTTCTTC. It is translated as CASSARLAGVYNEQFF.

This chain joins TRBV18 and TRBJ1-3, with TRBD1 matching 8 bases. The CDR3 spans 16 residues. V lost 6 bases to trimming and J lost 0 bases; unmatched junction nucleotides: 7. The germline CDR1 and CDR2 sequences are KGHSH and LQKENI. The CDR3 DNA is TGTGCCAGCTCGCTCCGGGACAGGCCCTCTGGAAACACCATATATTTT. Protein: CASSLRDRPSGNTIYF.

CDR3 DNA: TGTGCCACCAGCACAGAAGGGTGGGGCAATCAGCCCCAGCATTTT. Protein sequence: CATSTEGWGNQPQHF. This chain links TRBV15 with TRBJ1-5; D uncertain. Germline V gene data show CDR1 as LNHNV and CDR2 as YYDKDF (reference sequence). The V end lost 4 bases, the J end lost 2 bases, and 12 bases lay between the germline ends. This CDR3 region has 15 residues.

The chain carries TRBV28 and TRBJ1-2, with TRBD1 matching 7 bases. J was trimmed by 4 bases and V by 3 bases; bases with no gene match: 5. The germline V gene has CDR1 MDHEN and CDR2 SYDVKM. The CDR3 runs to 14 residues. Here the CDR3 reads CASSFRTGPYGYTF. The CDR3 DNA sequence: TGTGCCAGCAGTTTCCGGACAGGACCCTATGGCTACACCTTC.

The rearrangement links TRBV28 to TRBJ1-1; D gene ambiguous. The V end was cut by 7 bases, the J end by 0 bases, with 9 bases between. CDR3 length: 13 amino acids. CDR1 and CDR2 from the germline V gene are MDHEN and SYDVKM. As DNA, the CDR3 is TGTGCCAGCATCGAGGGCCTGAACACTGAAGCTTTCTTT. It yields the protein CASIEGLNTEAFF.

V usage is TRBV7-8 and J usage is TRBJ2-5; D might be TRBD1 (5 bases). The CDR3 extends over 15 amino acids. V was shortened by 5 bases and J by 1 base, with 14 bases between the two germline ends. CDR1 is SGHVS, CDR2 FQNEAQ, per germline. The CDR3 sequence is CASSTQKGLQETQYF. DNA for the CDR3: TGTGCCAGCAGCACACAAAAGGGGCTCCAAGAGACCCAGTACTTC.

The chain employs TRBV2 and TRBJ1-5, with D possibly being TRBD1 (5 bases). Between the trimmed V and J ends, which lost 8 bases and 4 bases, there was a span of 12 bases. The CDR3 length is 13 residues. The germline V gene has CDR1 SNHLY and CDR2 FYNNEI. The CDR3 loop is CASEDTLNQPQHF. The CDR3 bases are TGTGCCAGCGAGGACACCCTTAATCAGCCCCAGCATTTT.

This clonotype turned up a few times. The V call is TRBV5-1, the J call TRBJ1-1; D uncertain. The germline CDR1 and CDR2 sequences are SGHRS and YFSETQ. This CDR3 comprises 16 residues. Trimming left V 0 bases short and J 6 bases short, with 18 bases between. The CDR3 region is CASSLEFSSKFPEAFF. As DNA, the CDR3 is TGCGCCAGCAGCTTGGAGTTTTCGAGCAAATTCCCTGAAGCTTTCTTT.

The chain couples TRBV19 to TRBJ1-5; D is undetermined. This CDR3 comprises 13 residues. CDR1 LNHDA and CDR2 SQIVND come from the germline V gene (reference sequence). Between the trimmed V and J ends, which lost 2 bases and 7 bases, there was a span of 9 bases. The CDR3 sequence is CASSISAEQPQHF. CDR3 DNA sequence: TGTGCCAGTAGTATATCGGCGGAGCAGCCCCAGCATTTT. The complete variable domain, with remaining parts taken from reference TRBV19 and TRBJ1-5, reads DGGITQSPKYLFRKEGQNVTLSCEQNLNHDAMYWYRQDPGQGLRLIYYSQIVNDFQKGDIAEGYSVSREKKESFPLTVTSAQKNPTAFYLCASSISAEQPQHFGDGTRLSIL.

The chain employs TRBV2 and TRBJ2-2, with 12 bases fitting TRBD2. CDR3 length: 14 residues. CDR1 is SNHLY, CDR2 FYNNEI, per germline. V was pared by 8 bases and J by 5 bases, with 3 bases of the junction left unmatched. The CDR3 loop reads CASGLAGSTGELFF. As DNA, the CDR3 is TGTGCCAGCGGACTAGCGGGATCTACCGGGGAGCTGTTTTTT. The whole variable domain, remainder taken from reference TRBV2 and TRBJ2-2, is EPEVTQTPSHQVTQMGQEVILRCVPISNHLYFYWYRQILGQKVEFLVSFYNNEISEKSEIFDDQFSVERPDGSNFTLKIRSTKLEDSAMYFCASGLAGSTGELFFGEGSRLTVL.

This rearrangement joins TRBV5-6 to TRBJ2-3, with no clear D. The CDR3 is made up of 13 amino acids. V lost 0 bases and J lost 6, with 8 bases in between. From germline, CDR1 is SGHDT and CDR2 YYEEEE. The CDR3 here is CASSLAEDDTQYF. In DNA form, the CDR3 reads TGTGCCAGCAGCTTGGCCGAGGACGATACGCAGTATTTT. Full variable domain (missing parts from reference TRBV5-6 and TRBJ2-3): DAGVTQSPTHLIKTRGQQVTLRCSPKSGHDTVSWYQQALGQGPQFIFQYYEEEERQRGNFPDRFSGHQFPNYSSELNVNALLLGDSALYLCASSLAEDDTQYFGPGTRLTVL.

This sequence joins TRBV2 and TRBJ2-2; D might be TRBD2 (6 bases). Germline V CDR1 and CDR2: SNHLY, FYNNEI. The CDR3 length is 16 residues. V was trimmed by 6 bases and J by 2 bases, leaving 16 bases between them. In DNA, the CDR3 is TGTGCCAGCAGGGGACTTTTCGGGGGAAACACCGGGGAGCTGTTTTTT. It is translated as CASRGLFGGNTGELFF. Supplemented by reference TRBV2 and TRBJ2-2, the full variable domain reads EPEVTQTPSHQVTQMGQEVILRCVPISNHLYFYWYRQILGQKVEFLVSFYNNEISEKSEIFDDQFSVERPDGSNFTLKIRSTKLEDSAMYFCASRGLFGGNTGELFFGEGSRLTVL.

The chain joins TRBV28 to TRBJ2-1; D not resolved. V dropped 6 bases and J dropped 6 bases, with 21 bases sitting between them. CDR1 and CDR2 from the germline V gene are MDHEN and SYDVKM. The CDR3 totals 16 residues. CDR3 sequence (DNA): TGTGCCAGCAGCTCATCCGCCGAGAATCTTTTCAATGAGCAGTTCTTC. Translated: CASSSSAENLFNEQFF.

The chain recombines TRBV28 with TRBJ2-7; either TRBD1 or TRBD2 may fit D (5 bases each). Per the germline V gene, CDR1 is MDHEN and CDR2 is SYDVKM. The length of the CDR3 is 19 residues. V was trimmed by 1 base and J by 0 bases, leaving 22 bases between them. The CDR3 spells CASSLSVKGLAETSYEQYF. The CDR3 region has the DNA TGTGCCAGCAGTTTATCGGTGAAGGGGCTAGCCGAAACCTCCTACGAGCAGTACTTC.

This chain joins TRBV28 and TRBJ2-7; D may correspond to TRBD1 or TRBD2 (5 bases each). CDR1 is MDHEN, CDR2 SYDVKM, per germline. Trimming took 6 bases from V and 7 from J, leaving 16 bases between them. The length of the CDR3 is 13 residues. The CDR3, as DNA: TGTGCCAGCAGCCCCCCCGGGGCTGGGGAGCAGTACTTC. Encoded protein: CASSPPGAGEQYF.

The rearrangement uses TRBV7-9 and TRBJ2-1; 9 nucleotides line up with TRBD1. V dropped 5 bases and J dropped 8; count of bases not matched to a gene: 16. The CDR3 loop spans 17 amino acids. CDR1 is SEHNR, CDR2 FQNEAQ, per germline (reference sequence). CDR3 sequence: CASSQRTGEAESYEQFF. The CDR3 DNA is TGTGCCAGCAGCCAGCGGACAGGGGAGGCTGAAAGCTATGAGCAGTTCTTC.